One sample yielded the 3 T cell receptor beta chains listed below, sequenced in a study of spatial heterogeneity in lung cancer. The time point denotes: sample taken at primary tumor resection. Sequencing was performed on whole RNA extracted from tumor and nontumor lung tissue, or from frozen PBMC, and the material was left unsorted. TCRdb used MiXCR to reprocess the 5' RACE reads, holding one entry per CDR3 protein. The sample has some 53,000 distinct CDR3 sequences; roughly 7% are singletons. Specimen: PBMCs, collected at surgery. The source of these receptors is a female donor with early-stage non-small cell lung cancer.

Many counts were recorded for this clonotype. CDR3 nucleotides: TGCAGTGCTGGGATAATCGGGGCAGATACGCAGTATTTT. Protein sequence: CSAGIIGADTQYF. The chain employs TRBV20-1 and TRBJ2-3; TRBD2 might be the D (5 bases). This CDR3 has 13 residues. Germline loops: CDR1 DFQATT, CDR2 SNEGSKA (reference sequence). Between the trimmed V and J ends, which lost 5 bases and 4 bases, there was a span of 13 bases.

This clonotype was seen a few times. The rearrangement joins TRBV6-1 to TRBJ2-7; D gene ambiguous. The CDR3 is 14 residues long. Looked up from germline, CDR1 is MNHNS and CDR2 is SASEGT. V was cut by 7 bases and J by 0 bases, with 13 bases left in between. In nucleotides, the CDR3 is TGTGCCAGCAACCAGCGTCCTTCCTCCTACGAGCAGTACTTC. It translates to CASNQRPSSYEQYF.

Ten or more counts support this clonotype. The chain recombines TRBV20-1 with TRBJ2-4, with 7 bases that match TRBD2. The trim removed 7 bases at V and 0 bases at J, leaving 15 bases unmatched. Germline V gene lookup returns CDR1 DFQATT and CDR2 SNEGSKA (reference sequence). The CDR3 runs to 17 residues. The CDR3 coding sequence is TGCAGTGTTCGGAGCGGGGTATTCACCCGAGCCAAAAACATTCAGTACTTC. This gives the protein CSVRSGVFTRAKNIQYF.